This TCR beta chain was retrieved from a study of blood T cell repertoires in COVID-19. About the research overall: Some COVID-19 samples were acute and others convalescent; all came from the United States, Italy and Spain. In each case, the material was cDNA or gDNA derived from T cells, B-cell-depleted T cells, or PBMCs.

Sequencing was performed with immunoSEQ multiplex PCR; in TCRdb, only in-frame clones are kept and a portion is missing. The sample consists of under 350,000 clones, 85% to 90% of them appearing once. Clinical history reported by participants formed the basis on which cohorts were assigned. Two consecutive negative NP/OP PCR tests, clearance, or resolved symptoms defined Cohort 3 recovery. This TCR was recovered from a young man who had recovered from COVID-19. The specimen sequenced was PBMCs or T cells enriched from blood (not recorded which).

This CDR3 reads CASRVAGGGYNEQFF. The DNA of the CDR3 is TGTGCCAGCAGGGTAGCGGGGGGTGGGTACAATGAGCAGTTCTTC. V and J are TRBV2 and TRBJ2-1; TRBD2 aligns across 10 bases. The V and J ends lost 6 bases and 4 bases, in that order; junction bases with no gene match: 6. Germline V gene lookup returns CDR1 SNHLY and CDR2 FYNNEI. This CDR3 has 15 amino acids.